These 26 T cell receptor beta chains share one sample of origin, sequenced in a study of T cell repertoires in cytomegalovirus infection. TCRdb re-derived calls from the reads in MiXCR, one entry per CDR3 protein. There are fewer than 200,000 distinct CDR3 sequences in the sample; about 21% occur only once, and approximately 3% lies in the top ten. Source material: PBMCs. The receptors shown here come from a human donor in good health (CMV status not recorded). Some clones in this sample may be carry-over from other donors' samples.

This clonotype was seen many times. J is TRBJ2-4 and V is TRBV7-2; unclear D gene. The CDR3 loop spans 15 amino acids. The V gene lost 4 bases and the J gene lost 2 bases, with 12 bases spanning the gap. Germline V CDR1 and CDR2: SGHTA, FQGNSA. For the CDR3, the DNA is TGTGCCAGCAGCTCGCGAGACTCGTCCAAAAACATTCAGTACTTC. Translating it yields CASSSRDSSKNIQYF.

The sample holds one count of this clonotype. The chain employs TRBV24-1 and TRBJ2-1, with D possibly matching TRBD1 (6 bases). The CDR3 sequence is 13 residues long. Trimming removed 6 bases from V and 8 bases from J, with 13 bases in between. Looked up from germline, CDR1 is KGHDR and CDR2 is SFDVKD. DNA for the CDR3: TGTGCCACCAGTCTGTCAGGGGCGGATGAGCAGTTCTTC. Its protein product is CATSLSGADEQFF.

At least ten counts were recorded for this clonotype. This chain connects TRBV7-6 to TRBJ2-5; weak D call: TRBD1 (7 bases). V lost 5 bases, J lost 2 bases, and 18 bases lay in between. The germline gives CDR1 SGHVS, CDR2 FNYEAQ. CDR3 size: 16 residues. In DNA form, the CDR3 reads TGTGCCAGCAGCCGCGGGGCGGGACAGAGACAAGAGACCCAGTACTTC. Amino acid sequence: CASSRGAGQRQETQYF.

V usage is TRBV6-2 or TRBV6-3 and J usage is TRBJ1-1; 7 bases align to TRBD1. Trimming at V came to 8 bases and at J to 6 bases, leaving 3 bases not matched to a gene. CDR3 length equals 11 residues. Germline V gene data show CDR1 as MNHEY and CDR2 as SVGEGT. The CDR3 loop reads CASLRGAEAFF. The CDR3 DNA reads as TGTGCCAGCCTCAGGGGGGCTGAAGCTTTCTTT.

A few counts support this clonotype. The V call is TRBV7-8, the J call TRBJ2-7; D is ambiguous. Trimming removed 0 bases at V and 6 bases at J, with 6 bases between. Germline assignment: CDR1 SGHVS and CDR2 FQNEAQ. The CDR3 is 12 amino acids. The CDR3 loop reads CASSLAPAEQYF. The CDR3 DNA is TGTGCCAGCAGCTTAGCTCCGGCCGAGCAGTACTTC.

In this sample, this clonotype turned up a few times. The rearrangement links TRBV7-9 to TRBJ2-1; D is unclear. The germline V gene encodes CDR1 SEHNR and CDR2 FQNEAQ (reference sequence). The CDR3 runs to 15 residues. V lost 2 bases and J 3 bases, leaving 11 bases between the germline ends. CDR3: CASSLLGPNYNEQFF. For the CDR3, the DNA is TGTGCCAGCAGCTTACTTGGACCCAACTACAATGAGCAGTTCTTC.

This rearrangement joins TRBV4-2 to TRBJ2-1, with 10 nucleotides matching TRBD2. The CDR3 extends over 16 amino acids. J lost 5 bases, V lost 3 bases, and 7 bases had no gene match. Germline loops: CDR1 LGHNA, CDR2 YNFKEQ. The CDR3 is CASSHDSGRANNEQFF. In DNA, the CDR3 is TGTGCCAGCAGCCATGACAGCGGGAGGGCGAACAATGAGCAGTTCTTC.

This clonotype was seen at least ten times. At one of its ends the junction is not consistent with the germline gene, which may arise from a read error. The rearrangement joins TRBV5-1 to TRBJ2-1; the match to TRBD1 covers 9 bases. Germline V gene data show CDR1 as SGHRS and CDR2 as YFSETQ. The CDR3 has 15 residues. The CDR3 spells CASSPTGGSYNEQFF. The CDR3 DNA sequence: TGTGCCAGCAGCCCGACAGGGGGGTCCTACAATGAGCAGTTCTTC.

This clonotype was found many times. V is TRBV12-3 or TRBV12-4 and J is TRBJ1-4; 8 bases map to TRBD1. This CDR3 has 14 amino acids. V lost 3 bases to trimming and J lost 8 bases; unmatched junction nucleotides: 5. Written as DNA, the CDR3 is TGTGCCAGCAGTTTTGGGCAGGGGGCGGAAAAACTGTTTTTT. Translating gives CASSFGQGAEKLFF.

As to this clonotype: The junction does not match germline at one end; this may be a read error. This sequence joins TRBV29-1 and TRBJ2-1; no firm D call. The CDR3 has 15 residues. Germline V CDR1 and CDR2: SQVTM, ANQGSEA. CDR3 protein: CSGKRVGSSYDEQFF. As DNA, the CDR3 is TGCAGCGGCAAAAGGGTCGGATCTTCCTACGATGAGCAGTTCTTC.

The chain employs TRBV7-3 and TRBJ2-1, with 14 bases aligning to TRBD2. V shed 5 bases, J shed 9 bases, and the junction held 9 bases outside the gene matches. The CDR3 length is 16 residues. Germline V gene data show CDR1 as SGHTA and CDR2 as FQGTGA. The CDR3 here is CASSIGTSGSSAEQFF. Here the CDR3 DNA reads TGTGCCAGCAGCATCGGGACTAGCGGGAGTTCAGCTGAGCAGTTCTTC.

The chain combines TRBV20-1 with TRBJ1-1; no clear D. This CDR3 is built from 15 residues. The V end lost 1 base, the J end lost 1 base, and 13 bases lay between the germline ends. Germline values: CDR1 DFQATT, CDR2 SNEGSKA (reference sequence). CDR3 coding DNA: TGCAGTGCTAGAGGCCGATTTAGCGGGAACACTGAAGCTTTCTTT. Protein: CSARGRFSGNTEAFF.

This clonotype was observed a few times. The chain joins TRBV5-6 to TRBJ2-3, with a weak D call TRBD2 (6 bases). The CDR3 covers 15 residues. Looked up from germline, CDR1 is SGHDT and CDR2 is YYEEEE. The V gene lost 2 bases and the J gene lost 5 bases, with 15 bases spanning the gap. CDR3: CASSFFPGAEDTQYF. Here the CDR3 DNA reads TGTGCCAGCAGCTTTTTTCCGGGAGCGGAAGATACGCAGTATTTT.

This clonotype was recorded at least ten times. The CDR3 DNA reads as TGTGCCAGCAGCTTAAGACAGGCCTTGCTTAAAGAGACCCAGTACTTC. Encoded protein: CASSLRQALLKETQYF. This rearrangement joins TRBV7-2 to TRBJ2-5, with D perhaps matching TRBD1 (6 bases). V was clipped by 2 bases and J by 3 bases, with 16 bases between them. The CDR3 is 16 residues long. Per germline, CDR1 SGHTA and CDR2 FQGNSA.

V is TRBV18 and J is TRBJ1-1; 7 bases map to TRBD1. The CDR3 runs 12 residues. V was pared by 3 bases and J by 11 bases, with 6 bases of the junction left unmatched. Germline V gene sequence: CDR1 KGHSH, CDR2 LQKENI. The CDR3: CASSPPTGIAFF. Written as DNA, the CDR3 is TGTGCCAGCTCACCCCCGACAGGGATCGCTTTCTTT.

CDR3 nucleotides: TGCGCCAGCAGCTTGCTTCGGGTCCACAATGAGCAGTTCTTC. It specifies CASSLLRVHNEQFF. The chain recombines TRBV5-1 with TRBJ2-1; D remains unclear. V lost 1 base, J lost 5 bases, and 10 bases lay in between. The V gene's germline CDR1 is SGHRS and CDR2 YFSETQ. The CDR3 runs 14 residues.

The V gene is TRBV6-2 or TRBV6-3, the J gene TRBJ1-2; D is uncertain. Per the germline V gene, CDR1 is MNHEY and CDR2 is SVGEGT. The V gene lost 2 bases and the J gene lost 8 bases, with 15 bases spanning the gap. The CDR3 runs 14 residues. CDR3 sequence: CASSYQIEGHGYTF. The CDR3 DNA reads TGTGCCAGCAGTTACCAAATAGAAGGGCACGGCTACACCTTC.

V usage is TRBV5-6 and J usage is TRBJ1-1; D gene uncertain. This CDR3 is 12 amino acids long. CDR1 SGHDT and CDR2 YYEEEE come from the germline V gene. V lost 4 bases, J lost 12 bases, and 16 bases lay in between. In nucleotides, the CDR3 is TGTGCCAGCAGCCGAGGGCTCTCGGTGCCTTTCTTT. Translation: CASSRGLSVPFF.

The table lists this clonotype with a few counts. The CDR3 DNA sequence: TGTGCCAGCAGTCAAATAGACTTGAACACTGAAGCTTTCTTT. It is translated as CASSQIDLNTEAFF. V and J are TRBV27 and TRBJ1-1; no clear D gene. Per germline, CDR1 MNHEY and CDR2 SMNVEV (reference sequence). V was clipped by 5 bases and J by 0 bases, with 10 bases between them. This CDR3 has 14 residues.

This clonotype was found a few times. The chain has TRBV7-8 and TRBJ1-1; the D gene is possibly TRBD1 (5 bases). V lost 1 base, J lost 0 bases, and 12 bases lay in between. Germline V CDR1 and CDR2: SGHVS, FQNEAQ. The CDR3 extends over 16 amino acids. Written as DNA, the CDR3 is TGTGCCAGCAGCTTAGGAGGAGGGGTGCTGAACACTGAAGCTTTCTTT. Protein: CASSLGGGVLNTEAFF.

The chain joins TRBV19 to TRBJ1-5; 7 bases line up with TRBD1. V was clipped by 5 bases and J by 4 bases; unmatched bases: 11. Germline V CDR1 and CDR2: LNHDA, SQIVND (reference sequence). The length of the CDR3 is 16 residues. CDR3 coding DNA: TGTGCCAGTAGTCAGGGGGGAGGCGGATTAAATCAGCCCCAGCATTTT. Its protein product is CASSQGGGGLNQPQHF.

The J gene is TRBJ2-3, the V gene TRBV7-8; D is possibly TRBD2 (7 bases). Trimming took off 2 bases at V and 6 bases at J, with 18 bases between the two ends. This CDR3 spans 16 amino acids. Germline V gene data show CDR1 as SGHVS and CDR2 as FQNEAQ. The CDR3 protein is CASSLMGGGAGDTQYF. As DNA, the CDR3 is TGTGCCAGCAGCTTAATGGGGGGGGGGGCCGGGGATACGCAGTATTTT.

This clonotype was detected only a few times. The genes are TRBV11-2 and TRBJ2-2; 8 nucleotides line up with TRBD1. Per germline, CDR1 SGHAT and CDR2 FQNNGV. CDR3 length equals 14 residues. Trimming removed 7 bases from V and 5 bases from J; junction bases left unmatched: 6. CDR3 loop: CASKRTGRTGELFF. As DNA, the CDR3 is TGTGCCAGCAAACGGACAGGGCGAACCGGGGAGCTGTTTTTT. Based on the CDR3 plus reference TRBV11-2 and TRBJ2-2, the full variable domain is EAGVAQSPRYKIIEKRQSVAFWCNPISGHATLYWYQQILGQGPKLLIQFQNNGVVDDSQLPKDRFSAERLKGVDSTLKIQPAKLEDSAVYLCASKRTGRTGELFFGEGSRLTVL.

This clonotype has ten or more counts. This chain joins TRBV7-8 and TRBJ2-4; D not certain. In germline, CDR1 is SGHVS, CDR2 FQNEAQ. This CDR3 spans 15 amino acids. V lost 1 base and J lost 2, with 9 bases in between. CDR3 region: CASSLEGVSKNIQYF. In DNA form, the CDR3 reads TGTGCCAGCAGCTTAGAGGGCGTTTCCAAAAACATTCAGTACTTC.

This clonotype turned up a few times. V and J are TRBV7-9 and TRBJ2-3; D is uncertain. The CDR3 has 14 residues. The germline V gene has CDR1 SEHNR and CDR2 FQNEAQ (reference sequence). V lost 4 bases and J lost 5, with 13 bases in between. The CDR3 DNA follows: TGTGCCAGCAGCTCCATTGGGTGGGGAGATACGCAGTATTTT. Residues: CASSSIGWGDTQYF.

The CDR3 is CSARSSGEAFF. CDR3 nucleotide sequence: TGCAGTGCTAGGTCTTCAGGTGAAGCTTTCTTT. The rearrangement joins TRBV20-1 to TRBJ1-1; no firm D call. Per germline, CDR1 DFQATT and CDR2 SNEGSKA (reference sequence). This CDR3 comprises 11 residues. V gave up 3 bases and J gave up 7 bases, with 9 bases separating them.